These 21 T cell receptor beta chains were sequenced from one sample in a study of blood T cell repertoires in COVID-19. The table came from immunoSEQ multiplex PCR; TCRdb's copy has only in-frame clones and leaves some out. This sample carries approximately 68,000 clones, approximately 86% of them seen once, and the ten largest clones take around 13%. The sequenced sample consisted of peripheral blood. These receptors were obtained from a woman aged 55-69 years with acute or convalescent COVID-19.

This chain connects TRBV28 to TRBJ1-1; D is ambiguous. Germline V gives CDR1 MDHEN, CDR2 SYDVKM. The V end was cut by 3 bases, the J end by 10 bases, with 12 bases between. The CDR3 contains 12 residues. CDR3 nucleotide sequence: TGTGCCAGCAGTTTGAAAGGGAGAGCAGCTTTCTTT. Encoded protein: CASSLKGRAAFF. Based on the CDR3 plus reference TRBV28 and TRBJ1-1, the full variable domain is DVKVTQSSRYLVKRTGEKVFLECVQDMDHENMFWYRQDPGLGLRLIYFSYDVKMKEKGDIPEGYSVSREKKERFSLILESASTNQTSMYLCASSLKGRAAFFGQGTRLTVV.

The chain is built from TRBV10-3 and TRBJ1-4, with D unresolved. This CDR3 is 13 amino acids long. The germline gives CDR1 ENHRY, CDR2 SYGVKD. Trimming removed 3 bases from V and 3 bases from J, with 5 bases in between. The CDR3 region is CAISDSSNEKLFF. CDR3 DNA sequence: TGTGCCATCAGTGATTCCTCTAATGAAAAACTGTTTTTT.

CDR3 sequence (DNA): TGTGCCAGCAGCCGGACAGAGGCGGGCTATGGCTACACCTTC. It translates to CASSRTEAGYGYTF. The rearrangement joins TRBV11-2 to TRBJ1-2; D might be TRBD1 (6 bases). V was pared by 5 bases and J by 4 bases, with 14 bases between. The CDR3 is 14 amino acids. Germline loops: CDR1 SGHAT, CDR2 FQNNGV.

This chain uses TRBV27 with TRBJ2-7; a possible D gene is TRBD1 (5 bases). V lost 0 bases, J lost 4 bases, and 13 bases lay in between. Germline lookup yields CDR1 MNHEY and CDR2 SMNVEV (reference sequence). CDR3 size: 15 residues. CDR3 in DNA: TGTGCCAGCAGTTTATCGGCCCGACAGAGTTACGAGCAGTACTTC. Translation: CASSLSARQSYEQYF.

The chain carries TRBV28 and TRBJ2-4; D is ambiguous. The V and J ends lost 6 bases and 7 bases respectively, with 7 bases between them. Germline V lookup: CDR1 MDHEN, CDR2 SYDVKM. The CDR3 spans 11 residues. CDR3 in amino acids: CASSSLNIQYF. DNA of the CDR3: TGTGCCAGCAGCTCCCTGAACATTCAGTACTTC.

This clone was observed once. The chain recombines TRBV29-1 with TRBJ2-2, with D perhaps matching TRBD1 (6 bases). Germline CDR1 reads SQVTM; CDR2 reads ANQGSEA. The length of the CDR3 is 14 residues. Trimming removed 4 bases from V and 4 bases from J, with 13 bases in between. In DNA, the CDR3 is TGCAGCGTTGTCAACAGGGTGGGCACCGGGGAGCTGTTTTTT. It specifies CSVVNRVGTGELFF.

The chain uses TRBV7-2 and TRBJ2-7; maybe TRBD1 (6 bases). Germline V gene data show CDR1 as SGHTA and CDR2 as FQGNSA. With 5 bases removed from V and 7 bases from J, the gap between germline ends came to 18 bases. This CDR3 contains 14 residues. CDR3 residues: CASSPNRQVLEQYF. In nucleotides, the CDR3 is TGTGCCAGCAGCCCCAACCGACAGGTCTTGGAGCAGTACTTC.

The chain recombines TRBV27 with TRBJ1-5; D may be TRBD1 (5 bases). V lost 3 bases to trimming and J lost 3 bases, with 12 bases between them. Germline V CDR1 and CDR2: MNHEY, SMNVEV (reference sequence). This CDR3 region has 15 residues. In DNA, the CDR3 is TGTGCCAGCAGTTTGGGCAGGGCCAACAATCAGCCCCAGCATTTT. Protein: CASSLGRANNQPQHF.

The J gene is TRBJ1-4, the V gene TRBV19; no clear D. Germline-derived CDR1 and CDR2 are LNHDA and SQIVND (reference sequence). The CDR3 sequence is 14 residues long. The ends were cut back, 5 bases at V and 0 bases at J, with 7 bases in the middle. The CDR3 sequence: CASSPDATNEKLFF. CDR3 nucleotide sequence: TGTGCCAGTAGTCCAGATGCAACTAATGAAAAACTGTTTTTT.

This chain uses TRBV10-3 with TRBJ2-5; 10 nucleotides line up with TRBD2. The CDR3 has 18 amino acids. CDR1 is ENHRY and CDR2 is SYGVKD in the germline V gene. The ends lost 3 bases at V and 0 bases at J; junction bases unmatched: 10. The CDR3: CAISDSLTSGGDQETQYF. Written as DNA, the CDR3 is TGTGCCATCAGTGACTCCCTTACCAGCGGGGGGGACCAAGAGACCCAGTACTTC.

The gene calls are TRBV3-1 (or the pseudogene TRBV3-2) and TRBJ1-4, with D possibly being TRBD1 (5 bases). From germline, CDR1 is LGHDT and CDR2 YNNKEL (reference sequence). The CDR3 runs to 14 residues. The V and J ends lost 1 base and 8 bases respectively, with 11 bases between them. The CDR3 loop is CASSQAGGGEKLFF. In DNA form, the CDR3 reads TGTGCCAGCAGCCAAGCCGGGGGTGGGGAAAAACTGTTTTTT.

J is TRBJ2-5 and V is TRBV12-3 or TRBV12-4; tentatively, D is TRBD1 (5 bases). V was cut by 2 bases and J by 5 bases, with 9 bases left in between. The CDR3 contains 13 residues. The CDR3 region is CASSLWGRETQYF. Written as DNA, the CDR3 is TGTGCCAGCAGTTTATGGGGCAGGGAGACCCAGTACTTC.

The gene calls are TRBV19 and TRBJ1-6, with 8 positions matching TRBD1. Per the germline V gene, CDR1 is LNHDA and CDR2 is SQIVND (reference sequence). Germline trimming cut 5 bases from V and 7 bases from J; bases unmatched to any gene: 4. The CDR3 extends over 14 amino acids. In DNA, the CDR3 is TGTGCCAGTAGTTGGGACAGGAACAATTCACCCCTCCACTTT. It yields the protein CASSWDRNNSPLHF.

The rearrangement uses TRBV7-9 and TRBJ2-2; perhaps TRBD2 as D (5 bases). The germline gives CDR1 SEHNR, CDR2 FQNEAQ (reference sequence). The germline V and J ends were trimmed by 5 bases and 3 bases, with 13 bases remaining between them. The CDR3 is 15 residues long. CDR3 in amino acids: CASSLSGVDTGELFF. The CDR3 DNA sequence: TGTGCCAGCAGCCTGAGCGGCGTAGACACCGGGGAGCTGTTTTTT.

V is TRBV19 and J is TRBJ2-2; TRBD2 agrees at 12 bases. CDR1 LNHDA and CDR2 SQIVND come from the germline V gene (reference sequence). CDR3 length equals 16 residues. The V and J ends lost 5 bases and 8 bases, in that order; junction bases with no gene match: 9. Here the CDR3 reads CASSSQGLAGIGELFF. In DNA form, the CDR3 reads TGTGCCAGTAGTTCCCAAGGACTAGCGGGGATTGGGGAGCTGTTTTTT.

This chain uses TRBV7-9 with TRBJ1-2; D remains unclear. The CDR3 loop spans 15 amino acids. Trimming removed 1 base from V and 2 bases from J, with 11 bases in between. Germline V gene data show CDR1 as SEHNR and CDR2 as FQNEAQ (reference sequence). CDR3 nucleotides: TGTGCCAGCAGCTTAGAGAGAGGGTCCAACTATGGCTACACCTTC. Its protein is CASSLERGSNYGYTF.

This chain joins TRBV19 and TRBJ2-2, with 8 bases aligning to TRBD1. J gave up 7 bases and V 10 bases, and 5 bases lay outside the gene matches. The CDR3 covers 12 residues. Germline assignment: CDR1 LNHDA and CDR2 SQIVND (reference sequence). The CDR3 is CATGTGHGELFF. CDR3 in DNA: TGTGCCACGGGGACAGGACACGGGGAGCTGTTTTTT.

A note on this clone: Additional DNA sequences in this sample encode the identical CDR3. The genes are TRBV15 and TRBJ2-3, with TRBD1 matching over 7 bases. The V segment lost 3 bases and the J segment 2 bases; nucleotides outside the gene matches: 5. The CDR3 runs to 15 residues. Per germline, CDR1 LNHNV and CDR2 YYDKDF (reference sequence). CDR3 sequence reads: CATSSPGTATDTQYF. The CDR3 DNA reads TGTGCCACCAGCAGCCCCGGGACAGCCACAGATACGCAGTATTTT.

V usage is TRBV5-4 and J usage is TRBJ1-6, with D maybe TRBD1 (6 bases). CDR1 and CDR2 (germline): SGHNT, YYREEE (reference sequence). This CDR3 has 14 amino acids. The V end was cut by 0 bases, the J end by 11 bases, with 12 bases between. CDR3 sequence reads: CASSLVGGRTPLHF. DNA of the CDR3: TGTGCCAGCAGCTTGGTCGGGGGGCGAACACCCCTCCACTTT.

This chain connects TRBV18 to TRBJ2-7, with D perhaps TRBD2 (7 bases). This CDR3 spans 15 amino acids. Trimming took off 1 base at V and 3 bases at J, with 13 bases between the two ends. Germline CDR1 is KGHSH and CDR2 is LQKENI. The CDR3 region is CASSPQGGDFYEQYF. The DNA of the CDR3 is TGTGCCAGCTCACCACAGGGGGGGGATTTCTACGAGCAGTACTTC.

The chain recombines TRBV27 with TRBJ1-1; 7 nucleotides match TRBD1. The junction had 9 bases not matched to a gene; V was cut back by 5 bases and J by 12 bases. CDR1 MNHEY and CDR2 SMNVEV come from the germline V gene (reference sequence). There are 12 residues in the CDR3. Here the CDR3 DNA reads TGTGCCAGCAGTAACCCGGGACAGTGGCCTTTCTTT. Amino acids: CASSNPGQWPFF.